These 26 T cell receptor beta chains share one sample of origin, sequenced in a study of OX40 agonist ivuxolimab in advanced cancers. Some clones are missing from TCRdb's copy, which holds only in-frame ones; the method was immunoSEQ multiplex PCR. Here the sample spans 40,000 to 45,000 clones, approximately 80% being singletons. The sample was CD4+ or CD8+ T cells sorted from blood, taken in a trial of the OX40 agonist ivuxolimab. All receptors derive from an adult with an advanced solid tumor such as melanoma, head and neck, liver or kidney cancer.

The rearrangement uses TRBV5-1 and TRBJ2-5, with 9 bases aligning to TRBD1. The CDR3 runs to 14 residues. The germline CDR1 and CDR2 sequences are SGHRS and YFSETQ. V was clipped by 4 bases and J by 5 bases; unmatched bases: 6. The CDR3: CASSPGTGFETQYF. In DNA form, the CDR3 reads TGCGCCAGCAGCCCCGGGACAGGGTTTGAGACCCAGTACTTC.

CDR3 region: CAIMGESYYGYTF. The CDR3 bases are TGTGCCATCATGGGGGAATCGTACTATGGCTACACCTTC. The chain recombines TRBV10-3 with TRBJ1-2; weak D call: TRBD1 (5 bases). The CDR3 has 13 amino acids. V lost 7 bases and J lost 3, with 12 bases in between. Germline V lookup: CDR1 ENHRY, CDR2 SYGVKD.

The rearrangement joins TRBV7-6 to TRBJ1-5; TRBD1 matches at 9 bases. V dropped 5 bases and J dropped 7; count of bases not matched to a gene: 9. This CDR3 comprises 15 residues. CDR1 and CDR2 from the germline V gene are SGHVS and FNYEAQ. CDR3: CASSDNRGRGQPQHF. CDR3 sequence (DNA): TGTGCCAGCAGCGATAACAGGGGGCGAGGGCAGCCCCAGCATTTT.

The chain carries TRBV5-1 and TRBJ2-1; TRBD2 aligns across 7 bases. V gave up 0 bases and J gave up 4 bases; unmatched junction bases: 7. The CDR3 covers 16 residues. Per the germline V gene, CDR1 is SGHRS and CDR2 is YFSETQ. The CDR3 coding sequence is TGCGCCAGCAGCTTGGAAGGGGCTAGCGGTTACAATGAGCAGTTCTTC. This gives the protein CASSLEGASGYNEQFF.

This clone is classed as medium-sized (0.01 to 0.1%). J is TRBJ2-7 and V is TRBV5-3, with TRBD2 matching 10 bases. TRBV5-3 is an open reading frame, and its role is uncertain. This CDR3 has 18 residues. With V trimmed by 6 bases and J by 2 bases, 17 bases remained unmatched. CDR3 DNA: TGTGCCAGAAACGTGCCGGGACTAGCGCCCCAACCAACCTACGAGCAGTACTTC. The encoded protein is CARNVPGLAPQPTYEQYF.

This clone was found once. The chain joins TRBV7-6 to TRBJ1-2; maybe TRBD1 (6 bases). Trimming removed 1 base at V and 4 bases at J, with 7 bases between. This CDR3 has 13 amino acids. The germline V gene has CDR1 SGHVS and CDR2 FNYEAQ. CDR3 residues: CASSLDRVYGYTF. As DNA, the CDR3 is TGTGCCAGCAGCTTAGACAGGGTCTATGGCTACACCTTC.

This chain links TRBV19 with TRBJ1-1; D might be TRBD1 (5 bases). V lost 5 bases and J lost 4, with 14 bases in between. CDR1 is LNHDA, CDR2 SQIVND, per germline (reference sequence). The CDR3 consists of 14 residues. The CDR3 sequence is CASSYQGVATEAFF. DNA of the CDR3: TGTGCCAGTAGTTACCAGGGAGTTGCCACTGAAGCTTTCTTT.

V and J are TRBV28 and TRBJ2-7, with TRBD2 identical over 10 bases. CDR1 is MDHEN and CDR2 is SYDVKM in the germline V gene. This CDR3 has 15 residues. J was trimmed by 0 bases and V by 6 bases; bases with no gene match: 5. CDR3 loop: CASRVLAGSSYEQYF. The CDR3 DNA reads as TGTGCCAGCAGGGTACTAGCGGGGAGCTCCTACGAGCAGTACTTC.

J is TRBJ1-1 and V is TRBV19; no clear D. The germline V gene encodes CDR1 LNHDA and CDR2 SQIVND (reference sequence). CDR3 length equals 15 residues. V lost 5 bases to trimming and J lost 4 bases, with 17 bases between them. The CDR3 DNA reads TGTGCCAGTAGTTGGTGGGCAGGCGGCGTCACTGAAGCTTTCTTT. Residues: CASSWWAGGVTEAFF. The full variable domain, with the rest looked up from reference TRBV19 and TRBJ1-1, is DGGITQSPKYLFRKEGQNVTLSCEQNLNHDAMYWYRQDPGQGLRLIYYSQIVNDFQKGDIAEGYSVSREKKESFPLTVTSAQKNPTAFYLCASSWWAGGVTEAFFGQGTRLTVV.

This chain connects TRBV5-4 to TRBJ1-6, with a weak D call TRBD1 (5 bases). V lost 0 bases and J 1 base, leaving 8 bases between the germline ends. Germline CDR1 reads SGHNT; CDR2 reads YYREEE (reference sequence). The CDR3 spans 16 residues. The CDR3 nucleotides read TGTGCCAGCAGCTTGGGCGCAGGGTCCTATAATTCACCCCTCCACTTT. Amino acids: CASSLGAGSYNSPLHF.

The V call is TRBV2, the J call TRBJ1-1, with D hard to call. Germline V CDR1 and CDR2: SNHLY, FYNNEI. V was shortened by 6 bases and J by 0 bases, with 11 bases between the two germline ends. The CDR3 is 14 residues long. CDR3 nucleotides: TGTGCCAGCAGGTCGGACGGCTTGAACACTGAAGCTTTCTTT. It encodes CASRSDGLNTEAFF.

The chain couples TRBV7-3 to TRBJ2-3, with 10 bases lining up with TRBD1. This CDR3 contains 14 residues. Germline loops: CDR1 SGHTA, CDR2 FQGTGA. V dropped 5 bases and J dropped 3; count of bases not matched to a gene: 2. The CDR3 bases are TGTGCCAGCAGCCGGGACAGGGGAACAGATACGCAGTATTTT. Its protein product is CASSRDRGTDTQYF.

This clone has just one count. The chain couples TRBV4-1 to TRBJ1-3; D not resolved. V lost 1 base and J lost 0, with 13 bases in between. Germline lookup yields CDR1 MGHRA and CDR2 YSYEKL. The CDR3 loop spans 17 amino acids. The CDR3 DNA follows: TGCGCCAGCAGCCAAGTTGGAGGAATAGACTCTGGAAACACCATATATTTT. It is translated as CASSQVGGIDSGNTIYF.

This rearrangement joins TRBV7-5 to TRBJ2-7. TRBV7-5 is described as a pseudogene. CDR3 length: 14 amino acids. DNA for the CDR3: TGTGTCAGAAGCTTTCTCCAAAGCTCCTACGAGCAGTACTTC. This sequence encodes CVRSFLQSSYEQYF.

This clone came up a few times. The V call is TRBV7-9, the J call TRBJ2-5; 14 positions agree with TRBD2. V dropped 4 bases and J dropped 3; count of bases not matched to a gene: 10. The germline gives CDR1 SEHNR, CDR2 FQNEAQ (reference sequence). The length of the CDR3 is 18 residues. The CDR3 sequence is CASSSGTSGSWRKETQYF. The CDR3 region has the DNA TGTGCCAGCAGCTCCGGGACTAGCGGGAGTTGGAGGAAAGAGACCCAGTACTTC.

This clone showed up just once. The chain combines TRBV10-3 with TRBJ2-1; no definite D call. This CDR3 region has 13 residues. V gave up 10 bases and J gave up 0 bases, with 10 bases separating them. CDR1 is ENHRY, CDR2 SYGVKD, per germline. CDR3 nucleotide sequence: TGTGCCACAGGAGAAAGCTCCTACAATGAGCAGTTCTTC. This codes for CATGESSYNEQFF.

The CDR3 bases are TGTGCCAGCAGCTTACGAGGGACCGAATACGAGCAGTACGTC. It specifies CASSLRGTEYEQYV. The rearrangement uses TRBV11-2 and TRBJ2-7; D possibly uses TRBD1 or TRBD2 (5 bases each). This CDR3 region has 14 residues. The germline CDR1 and CDR2 sequences are SGHAT and FQNNGV. The ends were cut back, 2 bases at V and 4 bases at J, with 12 bases in the middle.

The chain links TRBV19 to TRBJ2-2; unclear D gene. The V gene lost 2 bases and the J gene lost 6 bases, with 10 bases spanning the gap. Germline V CDR1 and CDR2: LNHDA, SQIVND (reference sequence). The CDR3 spans 14 residues. The CDR3 DNA reads as TGTGCCAGTAGTATACTAGTTGAGGCCGGGGAGCTGTTTTTT. Protein product: CASSILVEAGELFF.

The V and J genes are TRBV5-1 and TRBJ2-2; D gene ambiguous. There are 17 residues in the CDR3. V gave up 3 bases and J gave up 2 bases, with 17 bases separating them. Germline V gene sequence: CDR1 SGHRS, CDR2 YFSETQ. The CDR3 DNA reads as TGCGCCAGCAGCTGGGCTATGGACCCTTCCAACACCGGGGAGCTGTTTTTT. It translates to CASSWAMDPSNTGELFF.

The V gene is TRBV7-9, the J gene TRBJ1-1; D might be TRBD1 (5 bases). The ends were cut back, 11 bases at V and 7 bases at J, with 17 bases in the middle. Germline V gene sequence: CDR1 SEHNR, CDR2 FQNEAQ (reference sequence). The CDR3 sequence is 12 residues long. The CDR3: CAPGRGLGEAFF. The CDR3, as DNA: TGTGCCCCCGGAAGGGGTTTGGGTGAAGCTTTCTTT.

The V gene is TRBV6-6, the J gene TRBJ2-5; 8 positions agree with TRBD2. The J call may be faulty, since TRBJ2-7 better matches the DNA end. The CDR3 runs 16 residues. Germline V gene data show CDR1 as MNHNY and CDR2 as SVGAGI (reference sequence). Written as DNA, the CDR3 is TGTGCCAGCAGTTACTCTCCCCGGGAGGGTTCCTACGAGCAGTACTTC. Protein: CASSYSPREGSYEQYF.

The chain is built from TRBV5-8 and TRBJ2-3; possible D gene TRBD2, 6 bases. CDR1 and CDR2 (germline): SGHTS, YDEGEE. The CDR3 runs 15 residues. V lost 4 bases and J lost 2, with 14 bases in between. CDR3 sequence reads: CASSLGRDATDTQYF. CDR3 nucleotides: TGTGCCAGCAGCCTAGGGCGGGACGCCACAGATACGCAGTATTTT. Full variable domain (remainder filled in from reference TRBV5-8 and TRBJ2-3): EAGVTQSPTHLIKTRGQQATLRCSPISGHTSVYWYQQALGLGLQFLLWYDEGEERNRGNFPPRFSGRQFPNYSSELNVNALELEDSALYLCASSLGRDATDTQYFGPGTRLTVL.

The CDR3 loop is CASSPTEGASTGELFF. The CDR3, as DNA: TGCGCCAGCAGCCCCACTGAGGGGGCATCGACCGGGGAGCTGTTTTTT. The rearrangement uses TRBV4-1 and TRBJ2-2, with 7 bases matching TRBD1. V was clipped by 4 bases and J by 5 bases; unmatched bases: 10. Germline-derived CDR1 and CDR2 are MGHRA and YSYEKL. The CDR3 is 16 residues long.

The chain recombines TRBV11-1 with TRBJ2-1; 12 bases match TRBD2. V was clipped by 3 bases and J by 2 bases; unmatched bases: 5. Germline V CDR1 and CDR2: SGHAT, FQDESV (reference sequence). CDR3 size: 17 residues. CDR3 nucleotide sequence: TGTGCCAGCAGCTTTGGACTAGCGGGACTACCCTACAATGAGCAGTTCTTC. The encoded protein is CASSFGLAGLPYNEQFF.

V and J are TRBV5-4 and TRBJ1-3, with D possibly being TRBD1 (6 bases). Germline V gene sequence: CDR1 SGHNT, CDR2 YYREEE (reference sequence). This CDR3 comprises 15 residues. V was shortened by 1 base and J by 2 bases, with 10 bases between the two germline ends. The DNA for the CDR3 is TGTGCCAGCAGCTTGCCGGGGGCACCTGGAAACACCATATATTTT. Residues: CASSLPGAPGNTIYF.

The chain has TRBV10-1 and TRBJ2-7, with TRBD1 matching 8 bases. Trimming took 5 bases from V and 5 from J; bases not matched to a gene: 8. Germline V gene sequence: CDR1 WNHNN, CDR2 SYGVQD (reference sequence). The CDR3 spans 14 residues. The CDR3 is CASSKKGQENEQYV. The CDR3, as DNA: TGCGCCAGCAGTAAGAAGGGACAGGAAAACGAGCAGTACGTC.